This T cell receptor (beta chain) came from a study of cytomegalovirus exposure and HLA in healthy donors. Points on this clone: The antigen is undetermined.

Broader study findings: The study flagged about 150 TCR beta chains as cytomegalovirus-associated. Upon later analysis, HLA-associated TCR beta chains proved more clonally expanded than other, equally common chains.

Vbeta (60) and Jbeta (13) primers were used in the PCR. Method: immunoSEQ multiplex PCR; TCRdb's copy keeps in-frame clones and lacks some. Of about 92,000 clones listed, just under 70% are singletons. Donors sampled were nominally healthy, though unrecorded immune exposures were likely. Sequenced sample: PBMCs. This TCR came from a man aged 45-60 years in good health and CMV-seronegative.

This chain's CDR3 is CASSTRPDRDEAFF. The CDR3, as DNA: TGTGCCAGCAGCACCCGGCCTGACAGGGACGAAGCTTTCTTT. The chain is built from TRBV27 and TRBJ1-1; 7 positions agree with TRBD1. The CDR3 sequence is 14 residues long. Per germline, CDR1 MNHEY and CDR2 SMNVEV (reference sequence). The junction had 12 bases not matched to a gene; V was cut back by 6 bases and J by 8 bases.